Presented here are 8 T cell receptor beta chains from one specimen sequenced in a study of identical twins. MiXCR, applied by TCRdb to the 5' RACE reads, yields one record per CDR3 protein. The sample contains about 200,000 distinct CDR3 sequences, 10% of which appear only once. The sequenced sample consisted of memory T cells sorted from blood. These receptors were collected from a man aged 50 to 59 in good health.

This clonotype occurred a few times. This chain connects TRBV12-3 or TRBV12-4 to TRBJ2-2; D may be TRBD1 (6 bases). Trimming took off 1 base at V and 4 bases at J, with 10 bases between the two ends. CDR3 size: 15 residues. The CDR3 DNA reads TGTGCCAGCAGTTTAGGGGGGACACTCACCGGGGAGCTGTTTTTT. This translates into CASSLGGTLTGELFF.

CDR3 sequence (DNA): TGTGCCAGCAGCTTAGTCCGGAGGGGCGAGACCCAGTACTTC. Translating gives CASSLVRRGETQYF. This chain connects TRBV7-9 to TRBJ2-5; the D gene is possibly TRBD2 (6 bases). Germline V gives CDR1 SEHNR, CDR2 FQNEAQ (reference sequence). V lost 1 base, J lost 5 bases, and 11 bases lay in between. This CDR3 is 14 amino acids long.

In its sample, this clonotype was seen many times. This chain connects TRBV5-1 to TRBJ2-7, with 10 nucleotides matching TRBD1. Looked up from germline, CDR1 is SGHRS and CDR2 is YFSETQ. The CDR3 totals 15 residues. V trimming: 5 bases; J trimming: 6 bases; junction bases outside the gene matches: 11. CDR3 in amino acids: CASSQRTGGFGEQYF. In DNA, the CDR3 is TGCGCCAGCAGTCAGCGGACAGGGGGATTCGGCGAGCAGTACTTC.

Ten or more counts support this clonotype. V and J are TRBV5-1 and TRBJ1-2; D perhaps matches TRBD1 (6 bases). There are 13 residues in the CDR3. CDR1 SGHRS and CDR2 YFSETQ come from the germline V gene. Trimming cost V 4 bases and J 4 bases, with 11 bases left between them. The CDR3 nucleotides are TGCGCCAGCAGCACGCCGGACAGCTATGGCTACACCTTC. Its translation: CASSTPDSYGYTF.

There are many counts of this clonotype. The chain is built from TRBV6-5 and TRBJ2-7; possible D gene TRBD1, 6 bases. Trimming stripped 2 bases from V and 0 bases from J, with 8 bases between. CDR3 length equals 14 residues. Germline lookup yields CDR1 MNHEY and CDR2 SVGAGI. CDR3 in DNA: TGTGCCAGCAGTTACCGGGACACCTCCTACGAGCAGTACTTC. As protein: CASSYRDTSYEQYF.

V is TRBV18 and J is TRBJ1-1, with TRBD1 matching over 12 bases. This CDR3 comprises 16 residues. J gave up 0 bases and V 3 bases, and 2 bases lay outside the gene matches. CDR1 is KGHSH, CDR2 LQKENI, per germline. The CDR3 reads CASSPGQGAMNTEAFF. CDR3 nucleotide sequence: TGTGCCAGCTCACCGGGACAGGGGGCGATGAACACTGAAGCTTTCTTT.

The table lists this clonotype with many counts. V and J are TRBV20-1 and TRBJ1-6; D is perhaps TRBD1 (6 bases). The germline CDR1 and CDR2 sequences are DFQATT and SNEGSKA (reference sequence). CDR3 length: 13 residues. V was cut by 2 bases and J by 9 bases, with 11 bases left in between. CDR3 bases: TGCAGTGCTAGACTACAGGGTGTTTCACCCCTCCACTTT. It encodes CSARLQGVSPLHF.

The chain is built from TRBV5-1 and TRBJ2-1; weak D call: TRBD2 (6 bases). The CDR3 has 16 residues. V gave up 5 bases and J gave up 3 bases, with 18 bases separating them. The V gene's germline CDR1 is SGHRS and CDR2 YFSETQ. CDR3 region: CASSDPPTRVYNEQFF. The CDR3 DNA reads TGCGCCAGCAGTGACCCCCCGACTAGGGTCTACAATGAGCAGTTCTTC. Full variable domain (rest looked up from reference TRBV5-1 and TRBJ2-1): KAGVTQTPRYLIKTRGQQVTLSCSPISGHRSVSWYQQTPGQGLQFLFEYFSETQRNKGNFPGRFSGRQFSNSRSEMNVSTLELGDSALYLCASSDPPTRVYNEQFFGPGTRLTVL.